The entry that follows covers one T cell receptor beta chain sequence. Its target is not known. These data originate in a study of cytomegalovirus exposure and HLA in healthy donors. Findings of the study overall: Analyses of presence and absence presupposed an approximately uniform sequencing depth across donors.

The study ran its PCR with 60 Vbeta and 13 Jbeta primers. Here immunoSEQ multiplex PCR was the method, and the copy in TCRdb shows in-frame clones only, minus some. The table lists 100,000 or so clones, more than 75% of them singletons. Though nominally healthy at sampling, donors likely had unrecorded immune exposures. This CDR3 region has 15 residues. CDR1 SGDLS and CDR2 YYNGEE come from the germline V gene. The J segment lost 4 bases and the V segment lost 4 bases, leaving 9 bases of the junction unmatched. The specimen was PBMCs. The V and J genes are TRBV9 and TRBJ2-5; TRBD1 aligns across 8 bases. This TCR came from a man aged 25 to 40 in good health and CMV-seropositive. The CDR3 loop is CASSSRQGFLETQYF. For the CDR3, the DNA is TGTGCCAGCAGCTCCCGACAGGGGTTTTTAGAGACCCAGTACTTC.